This T cell receptor beta chain was sequenced for a study of blood T cell repertoires in COVID-19. The V and J ends lost 0 bases and 3 bases respectively, with 6 bases between them. The CDR3 covers 14 residues. Germline CDR1 and CDR2: SGHRS and YFSETQ. Followed longitudinally, the Seattle patients had been enrolled during active infection. In the original analysis: From reference gene primer amplification, estimates of nucleated cell counts were derived. The protocol was immunoSEQ multiplex PCR, while the TCRdb copy is restricted to in-frame clones and leaves out a portion. The V and J calls and the clone size are those of that table, but D and trimming were determined from the DNA. This sample has fewer than 450,000 clones, with about 87% found just once.

This sequence joins TRBV5-1 and TRBJ2-2; D is possibly TRBD1 (5 bases). The source is a woman in her fifties or sixties with COVID-19, enrolled during active disease. Input material: peripheral blood. CDR3 sequence (DNA): TGCGCCAGCAGCTTGGGACAGCACACCGGGGAGCTGTTTTTT. Protein product: CASSLGQHTGELFF.